These 16 T cell receptor beta chains share one sample of origin, sequenced in a study of regulatory T cells in long-lasting Graves disease. CDR3-region Arm-PCR and iRepertoire HTBI primers produced the TCR beta libraries. In TCRdb, the multiplex PCR reads were re-called with MiXCR into one record per CDR3 protein. The sample contains about 530,000 distinct CDR3 sequences, 15% to 20% of which appear only once. Noted time point: newly diagnosed GD, antithyroid drugs for less than 3 months. Extracted PBMC RNA gave rise to the TCR library. These data are also associated with another study on T cells in Graves' hyperthyroidism and ophthalmopathy.

Sample: peripheral blood mononuclear cells (PBMCs), taken at new diagnosis, from a patient treated with antithyroid drugs. These receptors were collected from a woman aged 40-65 years with Graves disease.

This clonotype appeared once. V gene TRBV30 combines with J gene TRBJ1-1; no firm D call. The CDR3 covers 14 residues. With 2 bases removed from V and 4 bases from J, the gap between germline ends came to 14 bases. The V gene's germline CDR1 is GTSNPN and CDR2 SVGIG (reference sequence). CDR3 nucleotide sequence: TGTGCCTGGAGTACAGTCATGATGAGCACTGAAGCTTTCTTT. The encoded protein is CAWSTVMMSTEAFF.

The table lists this clonotype with many counts. CDR3 coding DNA: TGTGCCAGCGGCCGGGGTGTCGGCGAGCAGTACTTC. Its protein product is CASGRGVGEQYF. The chain has TRBV12-3 or TRBV12-4 and TRBJ2-7, with a tentative D call TRBD2 (5 bases). V lost 8 bases and J 6 bases, leaving 14 bases between the germline ends. CDR3 length: 12 amino acids.

CDR3 region: CASSPLGSSPGYTF. The DNA for the CDR3 is TGTGCCAGCTCACCCCTAGGGAGTTCTCCTGGCTACACCTTC. The rearrangement joins TRBV18 to TRBJ1-2; D gene uncertain. With 3 bases removed from V and 7 bases from J, the gap between germline ends came to 15 bases. The CDR3 runs to 14 residues. Germline CDR1 KGHSH, CDR2 LQKENI.

The sample holds a few counts of this clonotype. V is TRBV18 and J is TRBJ1-6, with D possibly TRBD1 on 6 matching bases. CDR3 length equals 16 residues. CDR1 is KGHSH, CDR2 LQKENI, per germline. Deletions cut 2 bases from V and 3 bases from J, with 11 bases between. The CDR3 nucleotides are TGTGCCAGCTCACCAGTTCCGGGACACTATAATTCACCCCTCCACTTT. It encodes CASSPVPGHYNSPLHF.

This clonotype appeared many times. The chain has TRBV12-3 or TRBV12-4 and TRBJ1-1, with D hard to call. Trimming took off 1 base at V and 6 bases at J, with 9 bases between the two ends. The CDR3 has 13 residues. The CDR3 loop reads CASSLGAASEAFF. CDR3 nucleotide sequence: TGTGCCAGCAGTTTAGGGGCAGCTTCTGAAGCTTTCTTT.

This clonotype has more than one count but fewer than ten. This chain uses TRBV19 with TRBJ1-1; D remains ambiguous. Per the germline V gene, CDR1 is LNHDA and CDR2 is SQIVND (reference sequence). This CDR3 is 14 amino acids long. V dropped 10 bases and J dropped 3 bases, with 18 bases sitting between them. The chain's CDR3 is CAIHREYNDTEAFF. Written as DNA, the CDR3 is TGTGCCATACACCGGGAGTATAATGACACTGAAGCTTTCTTT.

Only a few counts were recorded for this clonotype. This CDR3 is CRGQLEVYTEAFF. The CDR3 DNA reads as TGCAGGGGACAGTTGGAGGTGTACACTGAAGCTTTCTTT. The chain links TRBV20-1 to TRBJ1-1, with 7 nucleotides matching TRBD1. The CDR3 spans 13 residues. Germline CDR1 reads DFQATT; CDR2 reads SNEGSKA (reference sequence).

This clonotype has at least ten counts. The CDR3 protein is CASSAGQGLTEAFF. Here the CDR3 DNA reads TGCGCCAGCAGTGCCGGACAGGGCCTCACTGAAGCTTTCTTT. The J gene is TRBJ1-1, the V gene TRBV10-1; 8 nucleotides line up with TRBD1. V was clipped by 4 bases and J by 4 bases; unmatched bases: 5. The germline CDR1 and CDR2 sequences are WNHNN and SYGVQD (reference sequence). This CDR3 comprises 14 residues.

A few counts support this clonotype. The chain uses TRBV7-3 and TRBJ2-4, with 8 bases lining up with TRBD1. Trimming at V came to 3 bases and at J to 8 bases, leaving 6 bases not matched to a gene. Germline V CDR1 and CDR2: SGHTA, FQGTGA. This CDR3 spans 14 amino acids. The CDR3 bases are TGTGCCAGCAGCTTCCAGGGGGCGCGGGACATTCAGTACTTC. As protein: CASSFQGARDIQYF.

This clonotype was recorded at least ten times. J is TRBJ2-7 and V is TRBV2, with D uncertain. CDR1 is SNHLY and CDR2 is FYNNEI in the germline V gene. Trimming took 7 bases from V and 2 from J, leaving 18 bases between them. The CDR3 has 15 residues. CDR3 DNA sequence: TGTGCCAGCAAAATGACACGGTCGGACCCCTACGAGCAGTACTTC. Amino acid sequence: CASKMTRSDPYEQYF. Full variable domain (rest looked up from reference TRBV2 and TRBJ2-7): EPEVTQTPSHQVTQMGQEVILRCVPISNHLYFYWYRQILGQKVEFLVSFYNNEISEKSEIFDDQFSVERPDGSNFTLKIRSTKLEDSAMYFCASKMTRSDPYEQYFGPGTRLTVT.

This clonotype was observed many times. This chain links TRBV10-3 with TRBJ1-1, with 7 positions matching TRBD1. The CDR3 has 14 residues. Germline loops: CDR1 ENHRY, CDR2 SYGVKD. The trim removed 4 bases at V and 5 bases at J, leaving 7 bases unmatched. The CDR3 DNA reads as TGTGCCATCAGTGGAGGGGACAGTAGGACTGAAGCTTTCTTT. Its translation is CAISGGDSRTEAFF.

This clonotype was seen ten or more times. At one end the junction does not follow the germline gene, possibly because of a read error. The chain recombines TRBV5-1 with TRBJ2-5; 9 nucleotides align to TRBD1. The CDR3 extends over 15 amino acids. The germline V gene encodes CDR1 SGHRS and CDR2 YFSETQ. The CDR3 DNA sequence: TGTGCCAGCAGCCTCCTACAGGGGGCGGGAGAGACCCAGTACTTC. Translation: CASSLLQGAGETQYF.

This clonotype showed up many times. The chain joins TRBV24-1 to TRBJ2-5, with D possibly TRBD2 on 6 matching bases. Trimming pared 4 bases from V and 5 bases from J, leaving 16 bases between. The CDR3 totals 15 residues. CDR1 and CDR2 from the germline V gene are KGHDR and SFDVKD. DNA for the CDR3: TGTGCCACCAGTGACCCTTCGGGGGTGGCGGAGACCCAGTACTTC. Protein sequence: CATSDPSGVAETQYF.

This clonotype came up many times. The rearrangement joins TRBV2 to TRBJ2-3, with 12 bases that match TRBD2. CDR3 length equals 17 residues. In germline, CDR1 is SNHLY, CDR2 FYNNEI. V lost 3 bases, J lost 5 bases, and 9 bases stayed unmatched. CDR3 loop: CASSEHRLAGGGDTQYF. The CDR3 region has the DNA TGTGCCAGCAGTGAGCATCGGCTAGCGGGGGGGGGAGATACGCAGTATTTT.

This clonotype was counted many times. The V call is TRBV12-3 or TRBV12-4, the J call TRBJ1-5, with D tentatively TRBD1 (6 bases). Deletions cut 6 bases from V and 0 bases from J, with 9 bases between. The CDR3 consists of 14 residues. CDR3 residues: CASSWTDSNQPQHF. The CDR3 DNA follows: TGTGCCAGCAGCTGGACAGATAGCAATCAGCCCCAGCATTTT.

This clonotype was picked up a small number of times. As DNA, the CDR3 is TGTGCCAGCAGCTTAGGGACACTTCGGTCTGGAAACACCATATATTTT. This gives the protein CASSLGTLRSGNTIYF. This chain links TRBV5-8 with TRBJ1-3; TRBD1 might be the D (6 bases). The CDR3 totals 16 residues. CDR1 and CDR2 from the germline V gene are SGHTS and YDEGEE. The V end lost 2 bases, the J end lost 1 base, and 13 bases lay between the germline ends.